This passage covers 25 T cell receptor beta chains from one sample sequenced in a study of blood T cell repertoires in COVID-19. Using immunoSEQ multiplex PCR, the repertoire was profiled, and TCRdb retains in-frame clones only, with some absent. The top ten clones hold around 17% of a sample with tens of thousands of clones, 75% to 85% of them seen once. Sequenced material: peripheral blood. These receptors were obtained from a man in his forties with acute or convalescent COVID-19.

CDR3: CASSRGQATYNEQFF. The CDR3, as DNA: TGCGCCAGCAGCCGCGGACAGGCAACCTACAATGAGCAGTTCTTC. The chain joins TRBV5-1 to TRBJ2-1; the match to TRBD1 covers 7 bases. The CDR3 is 15 residues long. Germline values: CDR1 SGHRS, CDR2 YFSETQ. The junction had 6 bases not matched to a gene; V was cut back by 4 bases and J by 2 bases.

The rearrangement uses TRBV7-9 and TRBJ2-5; 10 bases map to TRBD2. The junction had 5 bases not matched to a gene; V was cut back by 3 bases and J by 1 base. The CDR3 has 16 amino acids. Germline V CDR1 and CDR2: SEHNR, FQNEAQ (reference sequence). CDR3 DNA: TGTGCCAGCAGCTTGGAAGCTAGCGGGGGCCAAGAGACCCAGTACTTC. It codes for CASSLEASGGQETQYF.

The J gene is TRBJ2-3, the V gene TRBV5-1, with no clear D. Trimming stripped 2 bases from V and 2 bases from J, with 6 bases between. CDR1 is SGHRS, CDR2 YFSETQ, per germline. CDR3 length equals 13 residues. CDR3 nucleotides: TGCGCCAGCAGCTTTTTAGCCACAGATACGCAGTATTTT. It translates to CASSFLATDTQYF.

This sequence joins TRBV7-2 and TRBJ2-5, with 7 nucleotides matching TRBD2. This CDR3 is 17 amino acids long. V shed 5 bases and J 1 base; nucleotides not matched to a gene: 13. Looked up from germline, CDR1 is SGHTA and CDR2 is FQGNSA. In DNA form, the CDR3 reads TGTGCCAGCAGCCCCGGGAGGTCTAGCGGAGCCCAAGAGACCCAGTACTTC. Its translation is CASSPGRSSGAQETQYF.

The chain carries TRBV4-1 and TRBJ2-2; D unclear. The CDR3 runs to 14 residues. The V gene lost 3 bases and the J gene lost 4 bases, with 9 bases spanning the gap. CDR1 is MGHRA and CDR2 is YSYEKL in the germline V gene. CDR3 bases: TGCGCCAGCAGCCACTTACTTTTCACCGGGGAGCTGTTTTTT. This codes for CASSHLLFTGELFF.

This clone was observed a few times. The chain uses TRBV10-3 and TRBJ1-6, with a tentative D call TRBD1 (5 bases). The V and J ends lost 4 bases and 8 bases respectively, with 12 bases between them. Germline V gives CDR1 ENHRY, CDR2 SYGVKD. The CDR3 loop spans 14 amino acids. CDR3 sequence reads: CAISGAGKDSPLHF. The CDR3 nucleotides are TGTGCCATCAGTGGGGCAGGGAAGGATTCACCCCTCCACTTT.

The V gene is TRBV11-2, the J gene TRBJ2-3, with a possible D match to TRBD2 (5 bases). The V gene's germline CDR1 is SGHAT and CDR2 FQNNGV. The CDR3 is made up of 16 amino acids. The V end was cut by 1 base, the J end by 4 bases, with 15 bases between. In DNA, the CDR3 is TGTGCCAGCAGCTTAGGCCTACTAGGAAAGGCAGATACGCAGTATTTT. It codes for CASSLGLLGKADTQYF.

The chain uses TRBV12-3 or TRBV12-4 and TRBJ1-6, with D perhaps TRBD1 (5 bases). Trimming removed 6 bases at V and 8 bases at J, with 11 bases between. This CDR3 comprises 13 residues. The CDR3 nucleotides are TGTGCCAGCAGACCGCAGGGTTATTCACCCCTCCACTTT. Translating gives CASRPQGYSPLHF.

This chain connects TRBV11-2 to TRBJ1-5; 7 bases fit TRBD1. Germline-derived CDR1 and CDR2 are SGHAT and FQNNGV. CDR3 length equals 18 residues. Losses at the gene ends were 1 base for V and 3 bases for J; bases not matched to a gene: 12. This chain's CDR3 is CASSLGGPDRASNQPQHF. DNA for the CDR3: TGTGCCAGCAGCTTAGGAGGACCAGACAGGGCGTCCAATCAGCCCCAGCATTTT.

The rearrangement uses TRBV28 and TRBJ1-5; 10 positions match TRBD1. The germline V gene has CDR1 MDHEN and CDR2 SYDVKM. CDR3 length: 15 amino acids. With 5 bases clipped from V and 5 bases from J, the junction kept 6 bases outside the gene matches. For the CDR3, the DNA is TGTGCCAGCAGTACGGGACAGGGGAGATATCAGCCCCAGCATTTT. Its protein is CASSTGQGRYQPQHF.

This chain connects TRBV19 to TRBJ2-1, with D hard to call. Trimming stripped 3 bases from V and 8 bases from J, with 8 bases between. Germline values: CDR1 LNHDA, CDR2 SQIVND (reference sequence). CDR3 length: 12 amino acids. The CDR3 nucleotides are TGTGCCAGTAGTATCCTAGGCGATGAGCAGTTCTTC. It is translated as CASSILGDEQFF.

This sequence joins TRBV9 and TRBJ1-1; D ambiguous. The germline gives CDR1 SGDLS, CDR2 YYNGEE. Trimming removed 0 bases at V and 4 bases at J, with 16 bases between. This CDR3 region has 16 residues. CDR3 DNA sequence: TGTGCCAGCAGCGTAGGTGTCGGTGCAGGATCCACTGAAGCTTTCTTT. Protein product: CASSVGVGAGSTEAFF.

The chain employs TRBV24-1 and TRBJ2-2; D gene uncertain. Germline-derived CDR1 and CDR2 are KGHDR and SFDVKD. V was pared by 10 bases and J by 2 bases, with 10 bases between. The CDR3 extends over 13 amino acids. The CDR3 DNA reads TGTGCCACTAGCTGGCTTAACACCGGGGAGCTGTTTTTT. The encoded protein is CATSWLNTGELFF.

This chain uses TRBV6-5 with TRBJ2-4; perhaps TRBD1 as D (5 bases). Trimming took off 4 bases at V and 0 bases at J, with 13 bases between the two ends. Germline V gene sequence: CDR1 MNHEY, CDR2 SVGAGI. The CDR3 is made up of 16 amino acids. The CDR3 nucleotides are TGTGCCAGCAGTTCCCTCAGGGTTCAAGCCAAAAACATTCAGTACTTC. Its translation: CASSSLRVQAKNIQYF.

J is TRBJ1-3 and V is TRBV3-1 (or the pseudogene TRBV3-2), with a tentative D call TRBD1 (6 bases). V was cut by 4 bases and J by 1 base, with 11 bases left in between. The CDR3 totals 15 residues. Germline V gene data show CDR1 as LGHDT and CDR2 as YNNKEL (reference sequence). The CDR3 sequence is CASSLSTGSGNTIYF. CDR3 sequence (DNA): TGTGCCAGCAGCCTTAGTACAGGGTCTGGAAACACCATATATTTT.

The chain uses TRBV5-1 and TRBJ1-2; no reliable D call. The germline CDR1 and CDR2 sequences are SGHRS and YFSETQ. Trimming took off 2 bases at V and 4 bases at J, with 9 bases between the two ends. The CDR3 is 13 residues long. The CDR3, as DNA: TGCGCCAGCAGCTTACGGGAACCCTATGGCTACACCTTC. Translated: CASSLREPYGYTF.

The chain employs TRBV7-2 and TRBJ2-7, with 11 bases identical to TRBD1. The CDR3 extends over 14 amino acids. The V gene's germline CDR1 is SGHTA and CDR2 FQGNSA. The ends lost 5 bases at V and 2 bases at J; junction bases unmatched: 2. The CDR3 here is CASSPGQGAYEQYV. DNA of the CDR3: TGTGCCAGCAGCCCGGGACAGGGGGCCTACGAGCAGTACGTC.

This rearrangement joins TRBV5-4 to TRBJ2-1; TRBD2 agrees at 11 bases. Per the germline V gene, CDR1 is SGHNT and CDR2 is YYREEE (reference sequence). This CDR3 is 15 amino acids long. The trim removed 4 bases at V and 4 bases at J, leaving 4 bases unmatched. CDR3 coding DNA: TGTGCCAGCAGCAGGGGACTAGCGGAATACAATGAGCAGTTCTTC. Amino acids: CASSRGLAEYNEQFF.

The CDR3 DNA sequence: TGTGCCAGCAGCTTGGGGGGGGTCCTCCATCAGCCCCAGCATTTT. This gives the protein CASSLGGVLHQPQHF. The rearrangement uses TRBV5-6 and TRBJ1-5, with D perhaps TRBD1 (5 bases). The CDR3 length is 15 residues. Trimming shortened V by 0 bases and J by 5 bases, and 12 bases separated the two germline ends. Germline lookup yields CDR1 SGHDT and CDR2 YYEEEE.

V is TRBV7-9 and J is TRBJ2-7; perhaps TRBD2 as D (7 bases). Trimming took off 4 bases at V and 2 bases at J, with 15 bases between the two ends. The germline V gene has CDR1 SEHNR and CDR2 FQNEAQ (reference sequence). The CDR3 is 15 amino acids. The CDR3 reads CASSSYREGPYEQYF. The CDR3 DNA is TGTGCCAGCAGCTCCTACAGGGAGGGCCCCTACGAGCAGTACTTC. Full variable domain (rest looked up from reference TRBV7-9 and TRBJ2-7): DTGVSQNPRHKITKRGQNVTFRCDPISEHNRLYWYRQTLGQGPEFLTYFQNEAQLEKSRLLSDRFSAERPKGSFSTLEIQRTEQGDSAMYLCASSSYREGPYEQYFGPGTRLTVT.

This clone was picked up one time. The CDR3 region is CASSTKRGQGGRGQPQHF. CDR3 in DNA: TGTGCCAGTAGTACGAAGCGGGGACAGGGAGGTAGGGGTCAGCCCCAGCATTTT. The genes are TRBV19 and TRBJ1-5; 9 bases are shared with TRBD1. The CDR3 extends over 18 amino acids. J lost 6 bases, V lost 4 bases, and 16 bases had no gene match. CDR1 and CDR2 from the germline V gene are LNHDA and SQIVND (reference sequence).

The table lists this clone with a count of one. The rearrangement links TRBV5-4 to TRBJ2-1, with 10 bases fitting TRBD1. Trimming at V came to 10 bases and at J to 0 bases, leaving 7 bases not matched to a gene. The germline CDR1 and CDR2 sequences are SGHNT and YYREEE (reference sequence). The CDR3 runs 15 residues. This CDR3 is CAGGQGESSYNEQFF. As DNA, the CDR3 is TGTGCCGGAGGACAGGGGGAGAGCTCCTACAATGAGCAGTTCTTC. Variable domain in full (rest from reference TRBV5-4 and TRBJ2-1): ETGVTQSPTHLIKTRGQQVTLRCSSQSGHNTVSWYQQALGQGPQFIFQYYREEENGRGNFPPRFSGLQFPNYSSELNVNALELDDSALYLCAGGQGESSYNEQFFGPGTRLTVL.

The chain couples TRBV19 to TRBJ1-4; the D gene is possibly TRBD1 (5 bases). V was cut by 9 bases and J by 3 bases, with 14 bases left in between. CDR3 size: 14 residues. Germline CDR1 and CDR2: LNHDA and SQIVND (reference sequence). The CDR3 here is CASKQQVSNEKLFF. The CDR3 DNA sequence: TGTGCCAGCAAGCAACAGGTGTCTAATGAAAAACTGTTTTTT.

The J gene is TRBJ2-5, the V gene TRBV10-3; 7 nucleotides align to TRBD1. Trimming removed 4 bases from V and 2 bases from J; junction bases left unmatched: 4. Germline V CDR1 and CDR2: ENHRY, SYGVKD. The CDR3 is 14 residues long. This CDR3 is CAISGDSKQETQYF. CDR3 nucleotides: TGTGCCATCAGTGGGGACAGTAAACAAGAGACCCAGTACTTC.

The chain carries TRBV6-5 and TRBJ1-5, with 9 bases identical to TRBD1. The trim removed 2 bases at V and 5 bases at J, leaving 4 bases unmatched. This CDR3 spans 15 amino acids. Germline lookup yields CDR1 MNHEY and CDR2 SVGAGI. The DNA of the CDR3 is TGTGCCAGCAGTTACCAGACAGGGGGGGATCAGCCCCAGCATTTT. Translation gives CASSYQTGGDQPQHF.